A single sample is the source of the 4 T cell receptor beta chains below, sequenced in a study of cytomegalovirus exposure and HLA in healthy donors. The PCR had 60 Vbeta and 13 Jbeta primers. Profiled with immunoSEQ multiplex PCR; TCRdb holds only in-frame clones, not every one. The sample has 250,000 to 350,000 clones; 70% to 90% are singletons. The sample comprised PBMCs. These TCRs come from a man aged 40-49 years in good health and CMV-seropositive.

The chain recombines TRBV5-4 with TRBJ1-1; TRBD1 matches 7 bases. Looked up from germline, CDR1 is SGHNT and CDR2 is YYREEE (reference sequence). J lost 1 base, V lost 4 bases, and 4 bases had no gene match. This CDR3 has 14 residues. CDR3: CASSIGTANTEAFF. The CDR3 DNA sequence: TGTGCCAGCAGCATAGGGACAGCGAACACTGAAGCTTTCTTT.

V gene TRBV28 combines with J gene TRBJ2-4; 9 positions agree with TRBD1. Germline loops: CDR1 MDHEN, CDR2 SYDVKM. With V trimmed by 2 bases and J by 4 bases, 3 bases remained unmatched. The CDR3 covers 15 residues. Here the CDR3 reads CASSLAGTGKNIQYF. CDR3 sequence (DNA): TGTGCCAGCAGTTTAGCCGGGACAGGGAAAAACATTCAGTACTTC.

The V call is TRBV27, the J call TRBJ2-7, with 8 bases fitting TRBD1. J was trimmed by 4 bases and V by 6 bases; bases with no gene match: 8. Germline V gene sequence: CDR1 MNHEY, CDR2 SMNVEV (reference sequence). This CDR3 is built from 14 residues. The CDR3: CASRIRDRWYEQYF. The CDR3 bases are TGTGCCAGCAGAATCCGGGACAGGTGGTACGAGCAGTACTTC.

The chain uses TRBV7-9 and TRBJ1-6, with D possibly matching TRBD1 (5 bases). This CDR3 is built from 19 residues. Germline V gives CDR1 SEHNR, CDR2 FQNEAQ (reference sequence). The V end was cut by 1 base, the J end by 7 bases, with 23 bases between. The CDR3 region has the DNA TGTGCCAGCAGCTTAGTTCCAGGGCTCGACAGCCTGAGGAATTCACCCCTCCACTTT. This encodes CASSLVPGLDSLRNSPLHF.